Detailed here is one TCR beta chain. No antigen is known for it. This record comes from a study of cytomegalovirus exposure and HLA in healthy donors. Study conclusions and caveats: A few V segments could not be told apart, such as TRBV6-2 and TRBV6-3, and were left out. The study recorded 150 to 200 TCR beta chains that were cytomegalovirus-associated.

Primers: 60 Vbeta forward and 13 Jbeta reverse. The table came from immunoSEQ multiplex PCR; TCRdb's copy has only in-frame clones and leaves some out. The table includes approximately 220,000 clones, 65% to 85% detected once. CDR3 length equals 14 residues. V dropped 0 bases and J dropped 3 bases, with 8 bases sitting between them. The germline CDR1 and CDR2 sequences are WNHNN and SYGVQD (reference sequence). Input material: PBMCs. The sequence derives from a boy younger than 10 in good health and CMV-seronegative. This chain uses TRBV10-1 with TRBJ2-5; D ambiguous. The DNA for the CDR3 is TGCGCCAGCAGTGAGTCGACTTACAAAGAGACCCAGTACTTC. Protein product: CASSESTYKETQYF.